This TCR beta chain was captured in a study of T cells in Graves' hyperthyroidism and ophthalmopathy. In the study overall: Peripheral blood draws took place at initial diagnosis, ahead of any treatment.

Germline V CDR1 and CDR2: SGHTA, FQGNSA. The CDR3 loop spans 17 amino acids. The V gene end was trimmed by 1 base and the J gene end by 0 bases; junction bases not matched to a gene: 5. It was RNA transcripts that yielded the amplified TCR beta CDR3 regions. The HTBI primer set served for first-round RT-PCR of the TCR CDR3. TCRdb re-analysed the multiplex PCR reads in MiXCR, keeping a single row per CDR3 protein. The sample lists about 710,000 distinct CDR3 sequences; less than 20% were seen once. Material: blood. This TCR was sampled from a man between 18 and 35 years old with Graves' hyperthyroidism. The genes are TRBV7-2 and TRBJ2-5; 10 bases fit TRBD2. DNA of the CDR3: TGTGCCAGCAGCTTAGGAAAAACTAGCGGGAACCAAGAGACCCAGTACTTC. It encodes CASSLGKTSGNQETQYF.